Shown below are 6 T cell receptor beta chains from a single sample sequenced in a study of blood T cells in healthy people across ages (dated by TCRdb to the mid-2010s). The library relied on 5' RACE. TCRdb lists the instrument as Illumina HiSeq 2500. A second PCR of 7 to 11 cycles was performed with a sample-barcoded 5' primer and a J-beta primer mix. Using fastp trimming at Q25 and MiXCR clonotype assembly, TCRdb reanalyzed the public sequencing data and kept in-frame beta chains. For every CDR3 protein sequence, its rows merge into one entry that carries the most common genes and DNA. The sample contains under 1,000,000 distinct CDR3 sequences, about half of them found a single time. Of the sample, less than 20% is held by the ten largest clones. Sequenced material: blood. The source of these receptors is a man older than 75 in good health.

This clonotype was detected a few times. A much larger clone lies a single base off, so this may be a read error. The rearrangement links TRBV29-1 to TRBJ2-7, with 10 bases that match TRBD2. CDR1 is SQVTM, CDR2 ANQGSEA, per germline. Germline trimming cut 5 bases from V and 7 bases from J; bases unmatched to any gene: 14. This CDR3 is 15 amino acids long. CDR3 DNA: TGCAGCGTTCGCGCTAGCGGGGGCTCCTACAATGAGCAGTACTTC. Its translation is CSVRASGGSYNEQYF.

This sequence joins TRBV7-6 and TRBJ1-2; 8 bases agree with TRBD1. Trimming took 5 bases from V and 0 from J; bases not matched to a gene: 11. Germline-derived CDR1 and CDR2 are SGHVS and FNYEAQ. The CDR3 is made up of 17 amino acids. The CDR3 DNA is TGTGCCAGCAGCCCAGGGGGCTCCCTAGAAGCTAACTATGGCTACACCTTC. This sequence encodes CASSPGGSLEANYGYTF.

The gene calls are TRBV11-2 and TRBJ2-5, with a weak D call TRBD1 (7 bases). The ends were cut back, 6 bases at V and 1 base at J, with 12 bases in the middle. The CDR3 consists of 14 residues. Per germline, CDR1 SGHAT and CDR2 FQNNGV. This CDR3 is CASRQGGVQETQYF. CDR3 sequence (DNA): TGTGCCAGCAGGCAGGGGGGAGTCCAAGAGACCCAGTACTTC.

The genes are TRBV6-6 and TRBJ2-3, with 8 nucleotides matching TRBD2. This CDR3 comprises 16 residues. Germline-derived CDR1 and CDR2 are MNHNY and SVGAGI (reference sequence). V trimming: 5 bases; J trimming: 3 bases; junction bases outside the gene matches: 10. The CDR3 sequence is CASSMGAGGRTDTQYF. CDR3 sequence (DNA): TGTGCCAGCAGTATGGGGGCGGGGGGACGGACAGATACGCAGTATTTT.

The J gene is TRBJ1-1, the V gene TRBV7-2; no definite D call. The CDR3 runs 14 residues. The V end lost 1 base, the J end lost 3 bases, and 9 bases lay between the germline ends. Germline CDR1 and CDR2: SGHTA and FQGNSA. The CDR3 loop reads CASSLVRGDTEAFF. CDR3 sequence (DNA): TGTGCCAGCAGCTTAGTACGGGGTGACACTGAAGCTTTCTTT.

The chain uses TRBV18 and TRBJ2-6; TRBD1 or TRBD2 may be the D gene (5 bases each). There are 14 residues in the CDR3. Germline CDR1 reads KGHSH; CDR2 reads LQKENI. V lost 6 bases to trimming and J lost 3 bases, with 9 bases between them. The CDR3 is CASSAGSGANVLTF. The CDR3 nucleotides are TGTGCCAGCTCGGCAGGGAGTGGGGCCAACGTCCTGACTTTC. Variable domain in full (rest from reference TRBV18 and TRBJ2-6): NAGVMQNPRHLVRRRGQEARLRCSPMKGHSHVYWYRQLPEEGLKFMVYLQKENIIDESGMPKERFSAEFPKEGPSILRIQQVVRGDSAAYFCASSAGSGANVLTFGAGSRLTVL.